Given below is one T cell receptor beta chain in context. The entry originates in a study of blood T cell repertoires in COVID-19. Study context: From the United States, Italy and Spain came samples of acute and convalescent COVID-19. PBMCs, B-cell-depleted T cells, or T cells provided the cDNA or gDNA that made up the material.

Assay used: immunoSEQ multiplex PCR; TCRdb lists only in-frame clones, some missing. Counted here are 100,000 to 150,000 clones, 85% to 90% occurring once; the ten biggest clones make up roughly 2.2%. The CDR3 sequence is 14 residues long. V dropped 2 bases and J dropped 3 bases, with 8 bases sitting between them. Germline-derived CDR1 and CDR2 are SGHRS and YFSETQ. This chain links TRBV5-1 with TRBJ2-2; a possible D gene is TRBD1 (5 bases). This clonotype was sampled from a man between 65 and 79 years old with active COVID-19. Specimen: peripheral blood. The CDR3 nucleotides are TGCGCCAGCAGCTTCCAGGGATACACCGGGGAGCTGTTTTTT. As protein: CASSFQGYTGELFF.